This entry describes one T cell receptor beta chain. Clones were sequenced by immunoSEQ multiplex PCR, and TCRdb holds only the in-frame ones, with some missing. The profile covers more than 50,000 clones, with approximately 87% appearing a single time and more than 4.5% taken by the ten largest. The sample belongs to a study of technical replicates of blood from several donors. The receptor was isolated from a human donor in good health. Some clones in this sample may be carry-over from other donors' samples. Input material: PBMCs.

CDR3 DNA: TGTGCCAGCAGCCCGCAGGGCAGATATGGCTACACCTTC. This gives the protein CASSPQGRYGYTF. This chain links TRBV7-2 with TRBJ1-2, with a possible D match to TRBD1 (5 bases). Looked up from germline, CDR1 is SGHTA and CDR2 is FQGNSA. V was pared by 5 bases and J by 5 bases, with 12 bases between. The CDR3 contains 13 residues.